The clone carrying this TCR beta chain was observed a few times. Its cognate antigen is unknown. CDR1 is SGHRS and CDR2 is YFSETQ in the germline V gene. The CDR3 covers 15 residues. With 6 bases clipped from V and 1 base from J, the junction kept 9 bases outside the gene matches. This specimen comes from a study of T-cell reconstitution after alpha-beta-depleted transplantation in children. Study outcomes and limitations: Surviving recipient T cells and thymic progenitors underlay high day-60 TCRbeta diversity in some patients. Several hundred expanded graft clones reportedly were the source of alpha-beta T cells about two months after transplant. Newly produced T cells mostly provided counts and TCRbeta diversity after one year, as hyperexpanded clones declined.

Unique molecular identifiers were used to barcode this TCRbeta library. TCRdb ran MiXCR on the PCR reads and lists one entry per CDR3 protein. Counted here are almost 250,000 distinct CDR3 sequences, 20% to 30% occurring once; the ten biggest clones make up 2% to 3%. This receptor was taken from a girl aged 2-10 years with Fanconi anemia, due to receive a stem cell transplant. The gene calls are TRBV5-1 and TRBJ1-1, with 7 bases lining up with TRBD1. The specimen comprised PBMCs, sampled before TCRalphabeta/CD19-depleted stem cell transplant. The CDR3 sequence is CASNTGVSSNTEAFF. CDR3 in DNA: TGCGCCAGCAATACAGGGGTGAGCTCGAACACTGAAGCTTTCTTT.